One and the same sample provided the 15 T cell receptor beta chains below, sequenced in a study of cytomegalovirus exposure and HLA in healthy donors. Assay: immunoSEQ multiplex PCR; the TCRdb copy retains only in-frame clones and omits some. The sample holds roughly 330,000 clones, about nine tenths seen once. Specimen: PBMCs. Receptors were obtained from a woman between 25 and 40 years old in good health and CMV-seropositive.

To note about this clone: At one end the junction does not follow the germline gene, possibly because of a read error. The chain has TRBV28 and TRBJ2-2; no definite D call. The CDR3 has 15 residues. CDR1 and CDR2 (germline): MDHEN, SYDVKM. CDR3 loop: CASSRHLANAGELFF. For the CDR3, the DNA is TGTGCCAGCAGTAGACACTTGGCGAACGCCGGGGAGCTGTTTTTT.

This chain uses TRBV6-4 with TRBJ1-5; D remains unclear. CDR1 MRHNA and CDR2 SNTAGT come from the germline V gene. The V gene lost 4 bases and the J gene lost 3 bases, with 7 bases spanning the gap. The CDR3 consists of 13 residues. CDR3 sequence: CASSVNNNQPQHF. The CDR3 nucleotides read TGTGCCAGCAGTGTGAACAACAATCAGCCCCAGCATTTT.

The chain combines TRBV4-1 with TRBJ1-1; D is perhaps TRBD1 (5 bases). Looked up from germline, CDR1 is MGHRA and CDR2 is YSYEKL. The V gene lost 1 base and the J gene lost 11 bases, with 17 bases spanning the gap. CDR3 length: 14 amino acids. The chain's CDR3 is CASSQVAREFDAFF. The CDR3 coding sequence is TGCGCCAGCAGCCAAGTCGCCAGGGAGTTCGATGCTTTCTTT.

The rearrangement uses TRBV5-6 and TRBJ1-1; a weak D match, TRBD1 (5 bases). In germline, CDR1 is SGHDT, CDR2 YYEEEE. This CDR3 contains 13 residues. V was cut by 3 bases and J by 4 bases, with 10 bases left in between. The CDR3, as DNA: TGTGCCAGCAGCTACCCCGGGGGCACTGAAGCTTTCTTT. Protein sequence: CASSYPGGTEAFF.

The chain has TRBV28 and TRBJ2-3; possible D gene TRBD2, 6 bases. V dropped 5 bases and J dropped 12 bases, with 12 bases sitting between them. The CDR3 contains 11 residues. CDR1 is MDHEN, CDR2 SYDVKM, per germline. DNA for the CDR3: TGTGCCAGCAGTACCGGGACTCCCCAGTATTTT. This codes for CASSTGTPQYF. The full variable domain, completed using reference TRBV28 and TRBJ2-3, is DVKVTQSSRYLVKRTGEKVFLECVQDMDHENMFWYRQDPGLGLRLIYFSYDVKMKEKGDIPEGYSVSREKKERFSLILESASTNQTSMYLCASSTGTPQYFGPGTRLTVL.

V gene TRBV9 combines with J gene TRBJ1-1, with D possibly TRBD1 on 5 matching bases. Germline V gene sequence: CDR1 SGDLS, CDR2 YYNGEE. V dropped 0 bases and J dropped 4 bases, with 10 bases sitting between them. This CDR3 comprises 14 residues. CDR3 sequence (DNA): TGTGCCAGCAGCGTAGGCAGGGTTTTCACTGAAGCTTTCTTT. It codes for CASSVGRVFTEAFF.

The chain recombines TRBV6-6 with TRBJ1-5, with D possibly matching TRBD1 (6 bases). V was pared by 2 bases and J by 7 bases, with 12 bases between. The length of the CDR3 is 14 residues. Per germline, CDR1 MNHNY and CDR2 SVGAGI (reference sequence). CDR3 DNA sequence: TGTGCCAGCAGTTACGAACAGGGTATCCAGCCCCAGCATTTT. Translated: CASSYEQGIQPQHF.

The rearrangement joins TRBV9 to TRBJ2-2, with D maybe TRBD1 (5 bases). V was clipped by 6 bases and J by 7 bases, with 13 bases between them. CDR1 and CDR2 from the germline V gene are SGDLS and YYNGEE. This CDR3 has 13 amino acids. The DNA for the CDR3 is TGTGCCAGCACCCCGGACATCGGCGGGGAGCTGTTTTTT. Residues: CASTPDIGGELFF.

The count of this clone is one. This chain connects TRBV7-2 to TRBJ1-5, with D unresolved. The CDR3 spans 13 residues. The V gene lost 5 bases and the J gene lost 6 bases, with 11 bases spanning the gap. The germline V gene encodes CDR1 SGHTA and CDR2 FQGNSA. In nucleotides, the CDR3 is TGTGCCAGCAGCCCCCTCCCGGGTCAGCCCCAGCATTTT. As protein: CASSPLPGQPQHF.

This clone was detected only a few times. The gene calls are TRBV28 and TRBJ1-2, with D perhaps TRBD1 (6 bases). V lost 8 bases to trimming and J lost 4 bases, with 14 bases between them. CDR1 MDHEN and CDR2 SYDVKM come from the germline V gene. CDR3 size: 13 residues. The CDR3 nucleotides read TGTGCCAGCGCCCACAGGGAGAGCTATGGCTACACCTTC. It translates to CASAHRESYGYTF.

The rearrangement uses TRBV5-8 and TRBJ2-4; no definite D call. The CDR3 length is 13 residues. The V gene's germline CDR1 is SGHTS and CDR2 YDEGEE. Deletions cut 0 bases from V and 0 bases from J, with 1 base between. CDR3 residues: CASSLAAKNIQYF. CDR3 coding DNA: TGTGCCAGCAGCTTGGCAGCCAAAAACATTCAGTACTTC.

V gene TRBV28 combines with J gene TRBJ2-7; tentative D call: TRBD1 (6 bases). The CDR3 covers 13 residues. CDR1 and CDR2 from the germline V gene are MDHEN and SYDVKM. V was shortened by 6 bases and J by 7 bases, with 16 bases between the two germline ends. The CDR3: CASSRLRGGEQYF. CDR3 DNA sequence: TGTGCCAGCAGCCGACTCAGGGGTGGAGAGCAGTACTTC.

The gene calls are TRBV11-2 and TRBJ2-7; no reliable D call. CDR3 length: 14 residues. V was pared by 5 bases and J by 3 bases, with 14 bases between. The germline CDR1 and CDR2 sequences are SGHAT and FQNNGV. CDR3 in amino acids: CASSPITVLYEQYF. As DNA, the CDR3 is TGTGCCAGCAGCCCGATCACAGTTCTCTACGAGCAGTACTTC. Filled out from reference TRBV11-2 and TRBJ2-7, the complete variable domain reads EAGVAQSPRYKIIEKRQSVAFWCNPISGHATLYWYQQILGQGPKLLIQFQNNGVVDDSQLPKDRFSAERLKGVDSTLKIQPAKLEDSAVYLCASSPITVLYEQYFGPGTRLTVT.

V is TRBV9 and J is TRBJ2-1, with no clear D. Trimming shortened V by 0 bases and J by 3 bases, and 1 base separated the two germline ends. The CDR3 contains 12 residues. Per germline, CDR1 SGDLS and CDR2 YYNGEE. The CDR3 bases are TGTGCCAGCAGCGTAGACTACAATGAGCAGTTCTTC. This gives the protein CASSVDYNEQFF.

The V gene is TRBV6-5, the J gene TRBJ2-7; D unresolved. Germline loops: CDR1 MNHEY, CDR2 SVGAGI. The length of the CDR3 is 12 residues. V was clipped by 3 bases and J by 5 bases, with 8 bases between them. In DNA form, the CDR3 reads TGTGCCAGCAGTTATGCCCGGGACGAGCAGTACTTC. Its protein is CASSYARDEQYF.